The present T cell receptor (beta chain) was sequenced within a study of regulatory T cells in long-lasting Graves disease. Looking at the study overall: Those Graves' patients who were newly diagnosed had been on antithyroid drugs under 3 months. Points from the study as a whole: Favored gene segments in persistent disease were TRBV28, TRBJ1-2 and TRBJ2-5. Persistent patients shared more public clonotypes (about 3,000) than newly diagnosed patients (966).

Sample time point: newly diagnosed GD, antithyroid drugs for less than 3 months. Extracted PBMC RNA gave rise to the TCR library. All patients originated from an endocrinology department located in Xi'an, China. V was trimmed by 1 base and J by 6 bases, leaving 10 bases between them. The CDR3 length is 15 residues. In germline, CDR1 is SGHTA, CDR2 FQGNSA. CDR3-region Arm-PCR and iRepertoire HTBI primers produced the TCR beta libraries. TCRdb processed the multiplex PCR reads anew with MiXCR; each CDR3 protein has one entry. The sample has around 400,000 distinct CDR3 sequences; 15% are singletons. This clonotype was counted ten times or more. What it recognizes is unknown.

J is TRBJ1-6 and V is TRBV7-2; D remains ambiguous. This TCR was recovered from a female donor with Graves disease. This material consisted of peripheral blood mononuclear cells (PBMCs), taken at new diagnosis, from a patient treated with antithyroid drugs. The DNA for the CDR3 is TGTGCCAGCAGCTTAGAGTCAACAACTAATTCACCCCTCCACTTT. It yields the protein CASSLESTTNSPLHF.